The rows below give T cell receptor beta chains drawn from one sample of a study of T cell responses to AZD1222 COVID-19 vaccine. The data were produced by immunoSEQ multiplex PCR, yet TCRdb's version contains in-frame clones alone and is incomplete. This table holds more than 140,000 clones, about 91% found once. The specimen comprised peripheral blood, sampled on day 0 of AZD1222 vaccination. The receptors here all came from an adult in good health. Both conserved end residues are part of each CDR3. Fields, in order: D gene, V gene, J gene, clone size, CDR3 protein, CDR3 DNA. D genes are given only for firm matches. Some rows mark clone size as missing; the rest say once, few, many or name a class of expanded clone.

>TRBD1|TRBV5-4|TRBJ1-2|few
CASSLRGREDGYTF
TGTGCCAGCAGCTTGAGGGGGCGGGAGGATGGCTACACCTTC
>TRBD1|TRBV9|TRBJ1-5|NA
CASSVTGEGQPQHF
TGTGCCAGCAGCGTTACAGGGGAGGGTCAGCCCCAGCATTTT
>TRBD1|TRBV6-5|TRBJ1-5|NA
CASSHLQGGSNQPQHF
TGTGCCAGCAGTCACTTACAGGGGGGAAGCAATCAGCCCCAGCATTTT
>TRBD1|TRBV7-8|TRBJ1-1|NA
CASSGSEGANTEAFF
TGTGCCAGCAGCGGGTCTGAGGGGGCGAACACTGAAGCTTTCTTT
>TRBD2|TRBV18|TRBJ2-1|NA
CASSGLAGVNEQFF
TGTGCCAGCTCAGGGCTAGCGGGAGTCAATGAGCAGTTCTTC
>TRBD1|TRBV6-5|TRBJ1-4|NA
CAIDRGAANEKLFF
TGTGCCATCGACAGGGGGGCGGCTAATGAAAAACTGTTTTTT
>NA|TRBV7-2|TRBJ1-1|few
CASSSSPGAPEAFF
TGTGCCAGCAGCTCATCCCCGGGGGCCCCTGAAGCTTTCTTT
>NA|TRBV30|TRBJ1-5|few
CAWSVPGPRGDQPQHF
TGTGCCTGGAGTGTCCCCGGGCCCCGCGGCGATCAGCCCCAGCATTTT
>TRBD2|TRBV2|TRBJ2-1|NA
CASISSGAYNEQFF
TGTGCCAGCATTTCTAGCGGGGCCTACAATGAGCAGTTCTTC
>NA|TRBV19|TRBJ1-2|NA
CASNSDSEDYGYTF
TGTGCCAGTAACTCGGACAGCGAGGACTATGGCTACACCTTC
>NA|TRBV5-1|TRBJ1-1|NA
CASSFRGKNTEAFF
TGCGCCAGCAGCTTCCGAGGAAAAAACACTGAAGCTTTCTTT
>TRBD2|TRBV9|TRBJ2-1|NA
CASSVPASGSNEQFF
TGTGCCAGCAGCGTTCCGGCTAGCGGGAGCAATGAGCAGTTCTTC
>TRBD1|TRBV25-1|TRBJ2-5|NA
CASSDPQGIQETQYF
TGTGCCAGCAGTGACCCACAGGGGATCCAGGAGACCCAGTACTTC
>TRBD1|TRBV6-5|TRBJ1-5|NA
CASSINRGQPQHF
TGTGCCAGCAGTATCAACAGGGGTCAGCCCCAGCATTTT
>TRBD1|TRBV9|TRBJ1-2|once
CASSGRRDSSINYGYTF
TGTGCCAGCAGCGGGCGCCGGGACAGCTCGATTAACTATGGCTACACCTTC
>TRBD1|TRBV19|TRBJ1-2|NA
CASSIQGGRDYGYTF
TGTGCCAGTAGTATACAGGGGGGAAGGGACTATGGCTACACCTTC
>TRBD2|TRBV9|TRBJ2-2|once
CASSEGTGLARRGELFF
TGTGCCAGCAGTGAGGGGACGGGACTAGCGCGACGCGGGGAGCTGTTTTTT
>TRBD1|TRBV4-2|TRBJ1-4|NA
CASSPGTGGEKLFF
TGTGCCAGCAGCCCAGGGACAGGGGGTGAAAAACTGTTTTTT
>TRBD1|TRBV5-4|TRBJ1-1|NA
CASSAPGQLNTEAFF
TGTGCCAGCAGCGCGCCGGGACAGTTGAACACTGAAGCTTTCTTT